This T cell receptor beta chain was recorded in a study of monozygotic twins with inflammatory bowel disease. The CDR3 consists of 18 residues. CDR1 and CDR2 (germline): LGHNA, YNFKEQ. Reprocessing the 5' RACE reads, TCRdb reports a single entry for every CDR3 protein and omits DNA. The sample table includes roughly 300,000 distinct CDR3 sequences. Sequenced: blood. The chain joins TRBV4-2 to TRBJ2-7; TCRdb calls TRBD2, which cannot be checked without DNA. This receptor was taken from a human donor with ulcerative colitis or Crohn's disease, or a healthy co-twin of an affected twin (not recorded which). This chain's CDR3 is CASSQAYFGRTRGLEQYF.